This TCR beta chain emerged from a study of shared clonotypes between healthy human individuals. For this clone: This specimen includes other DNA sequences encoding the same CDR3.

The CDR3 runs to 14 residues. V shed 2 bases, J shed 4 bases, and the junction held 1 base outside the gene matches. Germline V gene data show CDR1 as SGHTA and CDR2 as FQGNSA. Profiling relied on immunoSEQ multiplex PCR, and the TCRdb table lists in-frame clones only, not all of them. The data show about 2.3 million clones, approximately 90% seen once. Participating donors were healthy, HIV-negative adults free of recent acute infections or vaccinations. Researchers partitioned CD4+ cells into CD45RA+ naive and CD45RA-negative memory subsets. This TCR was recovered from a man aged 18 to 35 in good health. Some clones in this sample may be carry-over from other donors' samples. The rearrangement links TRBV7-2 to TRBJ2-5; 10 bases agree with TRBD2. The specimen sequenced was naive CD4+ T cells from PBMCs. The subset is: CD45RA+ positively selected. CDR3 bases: TGTGCCAGCAGCTTACTAGCGGGAGTAGAGACCCAGTACTTC. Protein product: CASSLLAGVETQYF. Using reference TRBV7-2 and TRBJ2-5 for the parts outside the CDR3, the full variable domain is GAGVSQSPSNKVTEKGKDVELRCDPISGHTALYWYRQSLGQGLEFLIYFQGNSAPDKSGLPSDRFSAERTGGSVSTLTIQRTQQEDSAVYLCASSLLAGVETQYFGPGTRLLVL.